The T cell receptor beta chain under discussion was sequenced for a study of cytotoxic CD8 clonotypes in ibrutinib-treated CLL (dated by TCRdb to the early 2020s). Background for the entire study: The cohort was composed of about 10 relapsed/refractory and approximately 16 treatment-naive patients; IGHV unmutated status was identified in 17 patients. All remission and progressive disease samples were collected while patients were still receiving ibrutinib. Cryopreserved peripheral blood mononuclear cells were obtained prior to treatment, at the time of response, and at either disease progression or sustained remission. On average, each sample yielded hundreds of thousands of productive templates and 85,000 to 95,000 productive rearrangements. The response samples were drawn at a median of roughly twelve months into treatment, with a range of about 6 to 36 months. Longitudinal samples were obtainable from about 30% of the roughly 90 participants in the trial. Partial responses were observed in roughly 25 patients and complete responses in 2; after a median follow-up of 68 months, remission was maintained in 15 or so patients and progression was observed in approximately 12.

The time point label, as the study defines it: progressive disease on ibrutinib. For TCR beta library preparation, 1.5 to 2 micrograms of genomic DNA was extracted from cryopreserved PBMCs. Longitudinal blood samples from CLL patients on ibrutinib monotherapy underwent high-throughput TCR beta sequencing. The patients were enrolled in a single-center, open-label phase 2 trial of ibrutinib monotherapy. The germline V gene (reference sequence) supplies CDR1 GTSNPN and CDR2 SVGIG. The germline ends are 10 bases apart after V is trimmed by 0 bases and J by 6 bases. The cysteine opens and the phenylalanine closes a CDR3 of 13 amino acids. The entry retains the CDR3 DNA only, 39 bases that are in frame from base 1. On a MiSeq, deep resolution sequencing aimed for a depth between 1 in 1 million and 1 in 200,000 T cells, with each clonotype covered approximately 9.8x on average. TCR beta libraries were generated with the immunoSEQ hsTCRB Kit. In the source study's methods: Data were analyzed with ImmunoSEQ Data Assistant and ImmunoSEQ Analyzer, with V, D and J genes assigned per IMGT definitions. Clonality, with values ranging from 0 to 1, was calculated as one minus the normalized Shannon entropy of productive rearrangement frequencies. Only overrepresented clonotypes making up at least 0.05% of the repertoire of each patient were included in the public clonotype analysis. Some 13 age-matched healthy donor repertoires from immuneACCESS served as clonality controls. What TCRdb holds here is the immuneACCESS table cut down to in-frame rearrangements. Part of the clones is not present; checked against another copy, under half of the missing clones reflect an unresolved V gene, and the others are unexplained. The V and J calls and clone size come from that table; D and trimming were worked out from the DNA. In this sample the table shows 160,000 or so clones, about 88% of which occur a single time. About 3% of the sample is in the top ten clones.

Results and caveats for the whole study, not just this receptor: An increase in clonality was observed at ibrutinib response, with clonality remaining stable during sustained remission and falling back toward baseline at progression. Baseline clonality exceeded that of age-matched healthy donors and correlated strongly with circulating CD8+ T-cell counts. Sampling times were not matched between patients in sustained remission and patients whose disease was progressing, and lymph node repertoires were not examined. Public clonotypes were rare and either shrank or stayed stable during treatment, and the rise in clonality at ibrutinib response reflected expansion of private clonotypes.

Remarks on this clone: Its antigen specificity is not known. Base qualities are not recorded, but no much larger clone differs from it by a single base.

The input for sequencing was PBMCs, taken at disease progression, from a patient treated with ibrutinib. The sequence was collected from a human donor with chronic lymphocytic leukemia. Recombination connected TRBV30 to TRBJ2-3; no D gene call is confident. CDR3 region: CAWSVKSYDTQYF. The bases read TGTGCCTGGAGTGTAAAGTCATACGATACGCAGTATTTT.